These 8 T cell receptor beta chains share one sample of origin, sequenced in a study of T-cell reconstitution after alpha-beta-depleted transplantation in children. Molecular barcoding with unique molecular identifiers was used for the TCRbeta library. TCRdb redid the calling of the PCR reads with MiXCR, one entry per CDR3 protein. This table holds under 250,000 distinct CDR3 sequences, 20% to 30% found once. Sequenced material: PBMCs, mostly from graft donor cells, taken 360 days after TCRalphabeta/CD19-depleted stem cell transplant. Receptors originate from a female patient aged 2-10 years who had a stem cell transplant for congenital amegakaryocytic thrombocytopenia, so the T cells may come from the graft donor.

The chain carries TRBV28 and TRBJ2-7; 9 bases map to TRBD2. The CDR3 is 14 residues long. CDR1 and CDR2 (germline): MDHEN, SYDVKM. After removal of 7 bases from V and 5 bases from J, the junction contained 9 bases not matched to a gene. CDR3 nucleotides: TGTGCCAGCAACGATGGCGGGAGGGCCCACGAGCAGTACTTC. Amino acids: CASNDGGRAHEQYF. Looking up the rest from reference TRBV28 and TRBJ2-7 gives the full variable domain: DVKVTQSSRYLVKRTGEKVFLECVQDMDHENMFWYRQDPGLGLRLIYFSYDVKMKEKGDIPEGYSVSREKKERFSLILESASTNQTSMYLCASNDGGRAHEQYFGPGTRLTVT.

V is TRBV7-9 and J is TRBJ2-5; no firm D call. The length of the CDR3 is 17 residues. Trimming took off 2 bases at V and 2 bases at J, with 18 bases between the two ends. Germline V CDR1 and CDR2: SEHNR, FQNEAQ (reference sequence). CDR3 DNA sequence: TGTGCCAGCAGCTTAAATGTGGTCCAACGCCCGCAAGAGACCCAGTACTTC. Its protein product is CASSLNVVQRPQETQYF.

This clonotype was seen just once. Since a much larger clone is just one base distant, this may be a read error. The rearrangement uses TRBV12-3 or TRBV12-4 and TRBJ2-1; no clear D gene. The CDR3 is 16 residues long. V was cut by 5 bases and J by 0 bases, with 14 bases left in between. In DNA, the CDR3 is TGTGCCAGCAGTAGATCAATAGGGCGCTCCTACAATGAGCAGTTCTTC. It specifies CASSRSIGRSYNEQFF.

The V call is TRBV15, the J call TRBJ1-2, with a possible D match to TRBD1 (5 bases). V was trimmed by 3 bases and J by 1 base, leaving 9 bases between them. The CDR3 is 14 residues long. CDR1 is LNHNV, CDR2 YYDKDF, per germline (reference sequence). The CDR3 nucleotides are TGTGCCACCAGCAGGGCCGGGGGTAACTATGGCTACACCTTC. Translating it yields CATSRAGGNYGYTF. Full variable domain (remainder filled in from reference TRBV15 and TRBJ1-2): DAMVIQNPRYQVTQFGKPVTLSCSQTLNHNVMYWYQQKSSQAPKLLFHYYDKDFNNEADTPDNFQSRRPNTSFCFLDIRSPGLGDTAMYLCATSRAGGNYGYTFGSGTRLTVV.

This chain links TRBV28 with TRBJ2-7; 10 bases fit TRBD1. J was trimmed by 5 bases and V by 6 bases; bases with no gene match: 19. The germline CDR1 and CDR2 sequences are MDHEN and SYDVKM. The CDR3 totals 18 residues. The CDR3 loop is CASSLNPGQGIRGNEQYF. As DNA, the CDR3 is TGTGCCAGCAGCCTAAACCCGGGACAGGGGATTAGGGGGAACGAGCAGTACTTC. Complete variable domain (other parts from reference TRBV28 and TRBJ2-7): DVKVTQSSRYLVKRTGEKVFLECVQDMDHENMFWYRQDPGLGLRLIYFSYDVKMKEKGDIPEGYSVSREKKERFSLILESASTNQTSMYLCASSLNPGQGIRGNEQYFGPGTRLTVT.

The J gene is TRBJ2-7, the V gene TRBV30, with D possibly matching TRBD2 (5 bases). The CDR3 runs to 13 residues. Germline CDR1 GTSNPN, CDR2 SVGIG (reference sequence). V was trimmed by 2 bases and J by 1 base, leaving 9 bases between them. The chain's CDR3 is CAWSRTFSYEQYF. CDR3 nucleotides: TGTGCCTGGAGTCGGACTTTTTCCTACGAGCAGTACTTC.

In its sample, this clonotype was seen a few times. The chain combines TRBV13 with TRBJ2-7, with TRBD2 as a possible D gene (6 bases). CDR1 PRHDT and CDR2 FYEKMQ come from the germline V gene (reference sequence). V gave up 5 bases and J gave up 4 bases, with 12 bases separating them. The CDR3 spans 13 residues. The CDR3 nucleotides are TGTGCCAGCAGCCCGGGACTTTTTTACGAGCAGTACTTC. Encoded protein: CASSPGLFYEQYF.

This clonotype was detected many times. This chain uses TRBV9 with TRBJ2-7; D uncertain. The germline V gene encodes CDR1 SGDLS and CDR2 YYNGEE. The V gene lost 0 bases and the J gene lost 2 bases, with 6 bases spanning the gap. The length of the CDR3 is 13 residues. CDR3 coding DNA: TGTGCCAGCAGCGTAGGCTCGACCTACGAGCAGTACTTC. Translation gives CASSVGSTYEQYF.